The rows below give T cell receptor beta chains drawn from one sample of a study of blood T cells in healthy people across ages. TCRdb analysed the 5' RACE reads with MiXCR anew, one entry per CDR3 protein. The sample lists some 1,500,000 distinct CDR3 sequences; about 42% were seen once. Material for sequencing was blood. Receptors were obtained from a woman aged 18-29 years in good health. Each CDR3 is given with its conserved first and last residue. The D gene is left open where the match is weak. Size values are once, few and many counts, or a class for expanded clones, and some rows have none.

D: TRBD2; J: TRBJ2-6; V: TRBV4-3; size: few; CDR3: CASSQFPTSGPSGANVLTF; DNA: TGCGCCAGCAGCCAATTTCCCACTAGCGGACCGTCTGGGGCCAACGTCCTGACTTTC
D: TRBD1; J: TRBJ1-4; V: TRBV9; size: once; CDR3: CASSPRQGLGPREKLFF; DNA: TGTGCCAGCAGCCCCCGACAGGGGTTGGGGCCCCGGGAAAAACTGTTTTTT
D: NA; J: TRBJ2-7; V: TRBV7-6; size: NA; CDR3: CASSPGADSYEQYF; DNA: TGTGCCAGCAGCCCGGGGGCGGACTCCTACGAGCAGTACTTC
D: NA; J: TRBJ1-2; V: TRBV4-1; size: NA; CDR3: CASSHARTNYGYTF; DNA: TGCGCCAGCAGTCACGCCCGGACTAACTATGGCTACACCTTC
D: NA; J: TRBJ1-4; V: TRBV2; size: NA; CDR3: CASSDPSVNRAIEKLFF; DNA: TGTGCCAGCAGTGACCCATCAGTGAATCGGGCGATCGAAAAACTGTTTTTT
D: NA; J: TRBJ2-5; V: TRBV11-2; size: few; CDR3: CASSFGSSDLQETQYF; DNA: TGTGCCAGCAGCTTCGGTTCTAGCGATCTACAAGAGACCCAGTACTTC
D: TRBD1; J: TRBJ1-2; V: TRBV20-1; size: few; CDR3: CRGQDTRYYGYTF; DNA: TGCAGGGGACAGGATACCCGATACTATGGCTACACCTTC
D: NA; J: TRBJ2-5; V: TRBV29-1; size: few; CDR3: CSALQADFAEQYF; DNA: TGCAGCGCCCTGCAGGCCGATTTTGCGGAGCAGTACTTC
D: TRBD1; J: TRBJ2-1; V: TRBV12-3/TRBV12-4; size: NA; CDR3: CASSQSFRGLYNEQFF; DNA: TGTGCCAGCAGTCAATCCTTCAGGGGGCTCTACAATGAGCAGTTCTTC
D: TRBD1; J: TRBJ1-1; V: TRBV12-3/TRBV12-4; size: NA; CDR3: CASSDRQGATEAFF; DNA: TGTGCCAGCAGCGATAGACAGGGGGCCACTGAAGCTTTCTTT
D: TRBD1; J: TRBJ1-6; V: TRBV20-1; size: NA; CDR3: CSEQGPNSPLHF; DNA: TGCAGCGAACAGGGGCCGAATTCACCCCTCCACTTT
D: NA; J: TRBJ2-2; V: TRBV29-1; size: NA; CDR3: CSPYGGGRGGELFF; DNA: TGCAGCCCCTACGGAGGGGGCAGGGGCGGGGAGCTGTTTTTT
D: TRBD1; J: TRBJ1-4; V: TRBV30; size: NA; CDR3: CAWMRLGQVEKLFF; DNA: TGTGCCTGGATGCGACTAGGACAGGTGGAAAAACTGTTTTTT
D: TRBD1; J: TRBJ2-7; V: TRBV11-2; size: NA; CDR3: CASSFTPDRTLEQYF; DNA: TGTGCCAGCAGCTTTACCCCGGACAGGACCCTCGAGCAGTACTTC
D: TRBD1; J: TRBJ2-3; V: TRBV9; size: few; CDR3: CASSLTGVMTDTQYF; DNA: TGTGCCAGCAGCCTGACAGGGGTAATGACAGATACGCAGTATTTT
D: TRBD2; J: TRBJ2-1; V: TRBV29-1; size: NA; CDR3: CSGSGGEWGHSYNEQFF; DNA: TGCAGCGGATCCGGGGGGGAGTGGGGCCACTCCTACAATGAGCAGTTCTTC
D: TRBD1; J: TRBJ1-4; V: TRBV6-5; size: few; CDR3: CASSYLLGTGSEKLFF; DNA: TGTGCCAGCAGTTATCTATTAGGGACAGGGAGTGAAAAACTGTTTTTT
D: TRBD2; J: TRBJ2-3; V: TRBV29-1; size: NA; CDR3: CSVVLREGTDTQYF; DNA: TGCAGCGTTGTGTTGCGGGAGGGCACAGATACGCAGTATTTT
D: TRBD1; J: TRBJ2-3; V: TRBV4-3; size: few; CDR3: CASSQGGQGDTQYF; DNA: TGCGCCAGCAGCCAAGGGGGACAGGGAGATACGCAGTATTTT
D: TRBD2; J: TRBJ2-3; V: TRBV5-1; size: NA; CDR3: CASRFGLAGDGTDTQYF; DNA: TGCGCCAGCAGGTTCGGACTAGCGGGAGATGGGACAGATACGCAGTATTTT
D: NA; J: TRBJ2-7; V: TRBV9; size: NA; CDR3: CASSSGPHNEQYF; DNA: TGTGCCAGCAGCTCGGGACCTCACAATGAGCAGTACTTC
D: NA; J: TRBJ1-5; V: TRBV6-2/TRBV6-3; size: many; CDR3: CASRDSNQPQHF; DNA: TGTGCCAGCAGGGATAGCAATCAGCCCCAGCATTTT
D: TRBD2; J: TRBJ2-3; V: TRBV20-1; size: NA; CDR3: CSGSGSSTDTQYF; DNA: TGCAGTGGTAGCGGGAGCAGCACAGATACGCAGTATTTT
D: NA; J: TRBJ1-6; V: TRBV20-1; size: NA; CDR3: CSARVAGARSYNSPLHF; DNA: TGCAGTGCTAGAGTAGCGGGAGCCCGCTCCTATAATTCACCCCTCCACTTT
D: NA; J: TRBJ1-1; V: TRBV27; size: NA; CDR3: CASSLSTMNTEAFF; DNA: TGTGCCAGCAGTTTATCCACAATGAACACTGAAGCTTTCTTT
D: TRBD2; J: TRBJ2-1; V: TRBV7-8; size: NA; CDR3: CASSLSGGAFTEQFF; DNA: TGTGCCAGCAGCCTAAGCGGGGGGGCCTTCACTGAGCAGTTCTTC
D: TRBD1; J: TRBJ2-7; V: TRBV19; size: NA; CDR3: CASSFGQGYSYEQYF; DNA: TGTGCCAGTAGCTTTGGACAGGGATATTCCTACGAGCAGTACTTC
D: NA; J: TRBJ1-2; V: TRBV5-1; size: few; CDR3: CASRDPRRDVRGYTF; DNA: TGCGCCAGCAGAGACCCCCGACGGGATGTCAGGGGCTACACCTTC
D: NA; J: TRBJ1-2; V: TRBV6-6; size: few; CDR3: CASSYAGQNYGYTF; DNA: TGTGCCAGCAGTTACGCCGGACAGAACTATGGCTACACCTTC
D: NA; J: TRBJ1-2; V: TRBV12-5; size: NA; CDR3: CASGFDSYGYTF; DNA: TGTGCTAGTGGCTTCGACAGCTATGGCTACACCTTC
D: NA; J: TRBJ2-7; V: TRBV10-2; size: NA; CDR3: CASSVAGDNEQYF; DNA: TGCGCCAGCAGTGTAGCCGGGGACAATGAGCAGTACTTC
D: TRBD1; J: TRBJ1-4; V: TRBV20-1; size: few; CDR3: CSAMTGRTNEKLFF; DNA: TGCAGTGCTATGACAGGGCGAACTAATGAAAAACTGTTTTTT
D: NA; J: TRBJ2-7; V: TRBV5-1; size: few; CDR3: CASSVEGVNEQYF; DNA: TGTGCCAGCAGCGTAGAGGGAGTCAACGAGCAGTACTTC
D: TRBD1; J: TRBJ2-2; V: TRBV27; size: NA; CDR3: CASSFGTGETGELFF; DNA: TGTGCCAGCAGTTTCGGGACAGGGGAAACCGGGGAGCTGTTTTTT
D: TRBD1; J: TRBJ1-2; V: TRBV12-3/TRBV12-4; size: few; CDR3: CASRPQGAGYTF; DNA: TGTGCCAGCAGGCCGCAGGGGGCGGGCTACACCTTC
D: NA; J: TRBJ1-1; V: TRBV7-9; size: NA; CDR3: CASSLRGKLNTEAFF; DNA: TGTGCCAGCAGCTTACGTGGGAAATTGAACACTGAAGCTTTCTTT
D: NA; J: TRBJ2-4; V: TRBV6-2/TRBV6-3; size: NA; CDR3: CASSYTGNIQYF; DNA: TGTGCCAGCAGTTACACAGGGAACATTCAGTACTTC
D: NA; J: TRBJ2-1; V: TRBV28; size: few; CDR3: CASNHGRPGFDEQFF; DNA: TGTGCCAGCAATCATGGGCGCCCGGGTTTCGATGAGCAGTTCTTC
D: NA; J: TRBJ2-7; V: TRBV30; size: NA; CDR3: CAWSVSPYEQYF; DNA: TGTGCCTGGAGTGTATCGCCCTACGAGCAGTACTTC
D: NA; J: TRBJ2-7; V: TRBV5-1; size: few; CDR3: CASSESGTKSYEQYF; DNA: TGCGCCAGCAGTGAATCCGGGACAAAGAGCTACGAGCAGTACTTC
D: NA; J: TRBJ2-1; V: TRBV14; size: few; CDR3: CASREILTATSYNEQFF; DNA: TGTGCCAGCAGAGAAATCCTGACAGCCACCTCCTACAATGAGCAGTTCTTC
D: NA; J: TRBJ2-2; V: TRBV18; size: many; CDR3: CASSPRGLNTGELFF; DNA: TGTGCCAGCTCACCACGGGGACTGAACACCGGGGAGCTGTTTTTT
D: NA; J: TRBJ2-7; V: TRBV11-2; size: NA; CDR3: CASSLQLDSLVEQYF; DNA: TGTGCCAGCAGCTTACAGCTGGACTCCCTTGTCGAGCAGTACTTC
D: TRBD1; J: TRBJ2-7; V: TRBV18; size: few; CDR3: CASSPTTGFYEQYF; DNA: TGTGCCAGCTCACCGACGACAGGGTTCTACGAGCAGTACTTC
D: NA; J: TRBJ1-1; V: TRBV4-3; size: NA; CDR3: CASSQQQFATEAFF; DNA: TGCGCCAGCAGCCAACAACAGTTCGCCACTGAAGCTTTCTTT
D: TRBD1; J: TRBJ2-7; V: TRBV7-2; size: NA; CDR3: CASRHDRGPYEQYF; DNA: TGTGCCAGCAGACACGACAGGGGTCCCTACGAGCAGTACTTC
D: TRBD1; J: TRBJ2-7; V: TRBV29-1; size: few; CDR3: CSGQGVHEQYF; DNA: TGCAGCGGACAGGGCGTCCACGAGCAGTACTTC
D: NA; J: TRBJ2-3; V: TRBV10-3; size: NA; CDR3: CAISESLDTRTDTQYF; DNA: TGCGCCATCAGTGAGTCCCTCGACACCCGCACAGATACGCAGTATTTT
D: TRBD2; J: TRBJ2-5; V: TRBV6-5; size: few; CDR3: CASSSGTIQYF; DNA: TGTGCCAGCAGTAGCGGGACGATTCAGTACTTC
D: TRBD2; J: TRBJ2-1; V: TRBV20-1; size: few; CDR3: CSASNPNGGYNEQFF; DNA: TGCAGTGCTAGCAACCCGAACGGGGGGTACAATGAGCAGTTCTTC
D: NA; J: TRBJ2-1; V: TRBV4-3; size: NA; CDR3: CASSQAPSYEQFF; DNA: TGCGCCAGCAGCCAAGCCCCCTCCTACGAGCAGTTCTTC
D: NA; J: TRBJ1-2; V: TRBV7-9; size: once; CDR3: CASSLEQGVRGYTF; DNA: TGTGCCAGCAGCTTAGAACAGGGAGTACGCGGCTACACCTTC
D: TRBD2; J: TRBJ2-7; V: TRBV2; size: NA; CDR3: CASSEWSSGGYEQYF; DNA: TGTGCCAGCAGTGAATGGTCTAGCGGGGGTTACGAGCAGTACTTC
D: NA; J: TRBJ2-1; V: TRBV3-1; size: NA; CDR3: CASSQVRREQFF; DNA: TGTGCCAGCAGCCAAGTCAGGAGGGAGCAGTTCTTC